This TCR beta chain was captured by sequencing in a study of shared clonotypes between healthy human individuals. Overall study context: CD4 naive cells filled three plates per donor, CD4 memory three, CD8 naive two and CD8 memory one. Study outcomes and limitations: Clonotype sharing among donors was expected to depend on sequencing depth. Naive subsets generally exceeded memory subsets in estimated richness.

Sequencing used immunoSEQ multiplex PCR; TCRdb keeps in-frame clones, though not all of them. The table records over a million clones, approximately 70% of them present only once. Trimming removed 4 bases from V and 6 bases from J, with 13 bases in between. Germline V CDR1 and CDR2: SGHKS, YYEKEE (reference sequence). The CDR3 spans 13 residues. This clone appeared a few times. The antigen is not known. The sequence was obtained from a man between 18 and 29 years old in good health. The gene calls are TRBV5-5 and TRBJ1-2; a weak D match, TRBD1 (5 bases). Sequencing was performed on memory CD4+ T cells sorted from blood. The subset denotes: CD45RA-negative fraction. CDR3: CASSLGVKDGYTF. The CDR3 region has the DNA TGTGCCAGCAGCCTAGGGGTTAAGGATGGCTACACCTTC. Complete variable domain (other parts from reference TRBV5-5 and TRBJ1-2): DAGVTQSPTHLIKTRGQQVTLRCSPISGHKSVSWYQQVLGQGPQFIFQYYEKEERGRGNFPDRFSARQFPNYSSELNVNALLLGDSALYLCASSLGVKDGYTFGSGTRLTVV.